The sequence of this T cell receptor beta chain was determined in a study of PD-1 blockade in classical Hodgkin lymphoma. CDR3 length: 15 residues. CDR1 and CDR2 from the germline V gene are MGHDK and SYGVNS. V lost 2 bases to trimming and J lost 2 bases; unmatched junction nucleotides: 2. Method: immunoSEQ multiplex PCR; TCRdb's copy keeps in-frame clones and lacks some. There are 35,000 to 50,000 clones in the sample; 60% to 70% occur only once, and 3% to 4% lies in the top ten. Time point specified: cycle 4 day 1 (C4D1), after 6 weeks of nivolumab. Every one of the patients relapsed after autologous stem cell transplantation (brentuximab vedotin exposure was variable). This clone was observed a handful of times.

The sequence derives from a human donor with classical Hodgkin lymphoma. Material: peripheral blood mononuclear cells (PBMCs), obtained before the fourth cycle of nivolumab. The chain combines TRBV25-1 with TRBJ1-3; the match to TRBD1 covers 8 bases. CDR3 amino acids: CASSETGGAGNTIYF. DNA of the CDR3: TGTGCCAGCAGTGAAACAGGGGGGGCTGGAAACACCATATATTTT.